This record concerns one TCR beta chain sequence. This entry belongs to a study of blood T cell repertoires in COVID-19. Study as a whole: Acute and convalescent COVID-19 samples came from the United States, Italy and Spain.

The germline gives CDR1 SNHLY, CDR2 FYNNEI. With V trimmed by 5 bases and J by 3 bases, 6 bases remained unmatched. This CDR3 has 15 residues. Sequenced by immunoSEQ multiplex PCR; TCRdb stores in-frame clones only, minus some. The table shows 250,000 to 350,000 clones, with approximately 85% occurring only once. The chain joins TRBV2 to TRBJ1-5; 8 bases map to TRBD1. The sample consisted of peripheral blood. The receptor was derived from a human donor with COVID-19, enrolled during active disease. The donor label of this sample is uncertain. This chain's CDR3 is CASSYRTGLNQPQHF. CDR3 DNA: TGTGCCAGCAGTTACAGGACAGGGCTCAATCAGCCCCAGCATTTT.